These 6 T cell receptor beta chains were all obtained from the same sample, sequenced in a study of cytomegalovirus exposure and HLA in healthy donors (TCRdb year 2017). Libraries were built with the immunoSEQ multiplex PCR assay. For the multiplex PCR, a mixture combining 60 forward primers for TCR Vbeta segments and 13 reverse primers for TCR Jbeta segments was used. The table comes from immuneACCESS by way of TCRdb, which keeps in-frame sequences with V and J called. Part of the clones is missing from these tables; in studies checked, under half for an unresolved V gene and the rest for unknown reasons. Across this sample there are fewer than 150,000 clones, with approximately 70% seen only once. In total, the top ten clones hold approximately 1.6% of the sample. Sequencing was performed on PBMCs. The receptor set was obtained from a woman in her 30s in good health and CMV-seronegative.

This clone was detected a few times. The chain links TRBV7-9 to TRBJ2-1; tentatively, D is TRBD2 (6 bases). V was trimmed by 1 base and J by 5 bases, leaving 15 bases between them. Germline loops: CDR1 SEHNR, CDR2 FQNEAQ (reference sequence). The CDR3 is made up of 16 amino acids. For the CDR3, the DNA is TGTGCCAGCAGCTTAGGGACTACCCTTCCGAACAATGAGCAGTTCTTC. Protein product: CASSLGTTLPNNEQFF.

V and J are TRBV7-9 and TRBJ2-3, with D possibly TRBD2 on 5 matching bases. Germline CDR1 SEHNR, CDR2 FQNEAQ (reference sequence). CDR3 length: 17 amino acids. Trimming took 1 base from V and 4 from J, leaving 18 bases between them. The DNA for the CDR3 is TGTGCCAGCAGCTTAGGGGCGGGCGGGTTCGGGGCAGATACGCAGTATTTT. It is translated as CASSLGAGGFGADTQYF.

The chain is built from TRBV7-3 and TRBJ2-3; D is perhaps TRBD2 (5 bases). The V end lost 4 bases, the J end lost 5 bases, and 31 bases lay between the germline ends. Germline CDR1 reads SGHTA; CDR2 reads FQGTGA. The CDR3 extends over 20 amino acids. This CDR3 reads CASSSRLIVTATPGIDTQYF. CDR3 DNA: TGTGCCAGCAGCTCACGGCTCATCGTAACCGCCACTCCGGGAATAGATACGCAGTATTTT.

This sequence joins TRBV30 and TRBJ2-3; 9 bases fit TRBD1. Germline lookup yields CDR1 GTSNPN and CDR2 SVGIG (reference sequence). The V gene end was trimmed by 4 bases and the J gene end by 6 bases; junction bases not matched to a gene: 8. The CDR3 consists of 14 residues. Written as DNA, the CDR3 is TGTGCCTGGACCCTTCACAGGGGGCGGGATACGCAGTATTTT. Translating it yields CAWTLHRGRDTQYF.

This rearrangement joins TRBV7-2 to TRBJ1-6; D is ambiguous. The ends were cut back, 1 base at V and 7 bases at J, with 14 bases in the middle. The CDR3 runs 16 residues. Germline V lookup: CDR1 SGHTA, CDR2 FQGNSA. The chain's CDR3 is CASSLGVSVPNSPLHF. Written as DNA, the CDR3 is TGTGCCAGCAGCTTAGGAGTCTCGGTCCCAAATTCACCCCTCCACTTT.

The chain has TRBV27 and TRBJ1-2; D not certain. V was clipped by 7 bases and J by 5 bases, with 20 bases between them. The germline V gene encodes CDR1 MNHEY and CDR2 SMNVEV (reference sequence). CDR3 size: 15 residues. The CDR3 loop reads CASTPYPGSRYGYTF. CDR3 nucleotides: TGTGCCAGCACCCCTTACCCTGGGAGCAGGTATGGCTACACCTTC.